This T cell receptor (beta chain) was captured by sequencing in a study of vaccination and CD4 T cells after COVID-19. Sequencing of the DNA from cultured CD4+ T cells was carried out with the Oncomine TCR Beta short-read assay. MiXCR, run by TCRdb on the PCR reads, gives a single entry per CDR3 protein. The sample consists of approximately 17,000 distinct CDR3 sequences, around three fifths of them appearing once. Treatment specified: roughly ten-day PBMC culture with coronavirus spike peptide pools or control peptides (ViraFEST assay). Comments on this clonotype: Its antigen is unknown.

This TCR derives from a human donor who had recovered from COVID-19. The sequenced sample was CD4+ T cells from blood, cultured in vitro.

The CDR3 DNA reads as TGCAGTGCTAGAGATCCCACTAGCGAGAAATACGAGCAGTACTTC. It yields the protein CSARDPTSEKYEQYF. This rearrangement joins TRBV20-1 to TRBJ2-7; TRBD2 matches 7 bases. V was clipped by 0 bases and J by 4 bases; unmatched bases: 9. The CDR3 extends over 15 amino acids. Germline loops: CDR1 DFQATT, CDR2 SNEGSKA (reference sequence).